These 26 T cell receptor beta chains originate from one sample sequenced in a study of T cells in Graves' hyperthyroidism and ophthalmopathy. The source material, RNA transcripts, was used to amplify TCR beta CDR3 regions. First-round RT-PCR of the TCR CDR3 relied on the HTBI primer set. TCRdb called the multiplex PCR reads again in MiXCR, with one record for every CDR3 protein. The table lists hundreds of thousands of distinct CDR3 sequences, roughly a sixth of them singletons, with about 20% in the top ten. The sample taken for sequencing was blood. These TCRs come from a woman aged 18-30 years with Graves' hyperthyroidism.

This clonotype has a count of ten or more. The rearrangement uses TRBV20-1 and TRBJ2-1; unclear D gene. Germline loops: CDR1 DFQATT, CDR2 SNEGSKA (reference sequence). This CDR3 region has 11 residues. V lost 6 bases and J 8 bases, leaving 11 bases between the germline ends. CDR3 residues: CSASLGDEQFF. The DNA for the CDR3 is TGCAGTGCCTCGTTGGGCGATGAGCAGTTCTTC.

This clonotype was observed a few times. V is TRBV11-3 and J is TRBJ2-2; 7 bases align to TRBD1. The V segment lost 5 bases and the J segment 5 bases; nucleotides outside the gene matches: 8. The CDR3 is 15 amino acids. Germline CDR1 reads SGHNT; CDR2 reads YENEEA. The CDR3 spells CASSPRQGETGELFF. DNA for the CDR3: TGTGCCAGCAGCCCCCGACAGGGCGAAACCGGGGAGCTGTTTTTT.

This clonotype has ten or more counts. This sequence joins TRBV30 and TRBJ2-5; possibly TRBD2 for D (7 bases). CDR1 is GTSNPN and CDR2 is SVGIG in the germline V gene (reference sequence). V dropped 4 bases and J dropped 4 bases, with 16 bases sitting between them. The length of the CDR3 is 14 residues. CDR3 loop: CAWKGGVKGETQYF. In DNA form, the CDR3 reads TGTGCCTGGAAGGGGGGGGTGAAGGGAGAGACCCAGTACTTC.

Points on this clonotype: This may arise from a read error, as a much more abundant clone is one base away. V usage is TRBV3-1 and J usage is TRBJ2-1, with 8 bases that match TRBD2. With V trimmed by 4 bases and J by 6 bases, 11 bases remained unmatched. CDR3 length equals 16 residues. The V gene's germline CDR1 is LGHDT and CDR2 YNNKEL (reference sequence). The CDR3 loop is CASSRVASGSSNEQFF. CDR3 DNA sequence: TGTGCCAGCAGCCGAGTGGCTAGCGGGTCTTCCAATGAGCAGTTCTTC.

The chain employs TRBV4-3 and TRBJ2-2; no reliable D call. The CDR3 has 15 amino acids. Trimming shortened V by 0 bases and J by 1 base, and 6 bases separated the two germline ends. Germline V lookup: CDR1 LGHNA, CDR2 YSLEER. The DNA for the CDR3 is TGCGCCAGCAGCCAAGATTCTGGGAACACCGGGGAGCTGTTTTTT. Its translation is CASSQDSGNTGELFF.

The table lists this clonotype with many counts. The CDR3 region is CSASGTGSYNEQFF. The CDR3 nucleotides read TGCAGTGCCTCCGGGACAGGCTCCTACAATGAGCAGTTCTTC. The chain employs TRBV20-1 and TRBJ2-1; TRBD1 matches 8 bases. Germline lookup yields CDR1 DFQATT and CDR2 SNEGSKA (reference sequence). Trimming at V came to 6 bases and at J to 0 bases, leaving 4 bases not matched to a gene. The CDR3 is made up of 14 amino acids.

In this sample, this clonotype turned up many times. This sequence joins TRBV20-1 and TRBJ2-2; TRBD2 is a possible D gene (5 bases). Germline V gene data show CDR1 as DFQATT and CDR2 as SNEGSKA (reference sequence). The length of the CDR3 is 14 residues. This CDR3 reads CSLMRDGITGELFF. For the CDR3, the DNA is TGCAGCCTAATGAGGGATGGGATCACCGGGGAGCTGTTTTTT.

CDR3 coding DNA: TGCAGCGTTTCGCTTTCTAGCACAGATACGCAGTATTTT. Protein: CSVSLSSTDTQYF. The V and J genes are TRBV29-1 and TRBJ2-3; no firm D call. Trimming pared 5 bases from V and 0 bases from J, leaving 9 bases between. The germline V gene encodes CDR1 SQVTM and CDR2 ANQGSEA. The CDR3 consists of 13 residues.

The genes are TRBV5-1 and TRBJ1-1, with 7 nucleotides matching TRBD1. This CDR3 is built from 14 residues. Germline CDR1 SGHRS, CDR2 YFSETQ. With V trimmed by 5 bases and J by 1 base, 5 bases remained unmatched. DNA of the CDR3: TGCGCCAGCAGAAGCACAGGGGCGAACACTGAAGCTTTCTTT. Amino acid sequence: CASRSTGANTEAFF.

This clonotype has a handful of counts. This chain links TRBV6-1 with TRBJ2-7, with D possibly matching TRBD1 (6 bases). CDR1 and CDR2 from the germline V gene are MNHNS and SASEGT. The CDR3 runs 13 residues. V lost 6 bases to trimming and J lost 5 bases, with 14 bases between them. CDR3 sequence: CASSDSTGDEQYF. For the CDR3, the DNA is TGTGCCAGCAGCGACTCGACAGGCGACGAGCAGTACTTC.

This chain connects TRBV12-3 or TRBV12-4 to TRBJ1-2; 8 bases are shared with TRBD1. The CDR3 extends over 15 amino acids. Losses at the gene ends were 1 base for V and 7 bases for J; bases not matched to a gene: 8. In DNA, the CDR3 is TGTGCCAGCAGTTTAGTCGGTGACAGGGGTTCTGGCTACACCTTC. The encoded protein is CASSLVGDRGSGYTF.

This clonotype was counted many times. The chain joins TRBV7-9 to TRBJ2-5; D could derive from TRBD1 or TRBD2 (5 bases each). The CDR3 spans 14 residues. Germline V gives CDR1 SEHNR, CDR2 FQNEAQ (reference sequence). Between the trimmed V and J ends, which lost 6 bases and 1 base, there was a span of 12 bases. CDR3 DNA sequence: TGTGCCAGCAGTAGACTTGGGGGCCAAGAGACCCAGTACTTC. This sequence encodes CASSRLGGQETQYF.

This clonotype was observed a few times. The rearrangement links TRBV5-6 to TRBJ2-5, with 10 bases matching TRBD1. The CDR3 has 16 amino acids. V trimming: 3 bases; J trimming: 3 bases; junction bases outside the gene matches: 8. From germline, CDR1 is SGHDT and CDR2 YYEEEE. In DNA, the CDR3 is TGTGCCAGCAGCTACACAAGACAGGGGGCGGAAGAGACCCAGTACTTC. Amino acid sequence: CASSYTRQGAEETQYF.

The rearrangement joins TRBV7-6 to TRBJ2-3, with 12 bases lining up with TRBD2. This CDR3 has 20 amino acids. The germline V gene encodes CDR1 SGHVS and CDR2 FNYEAQ. With 0 bases clipped from V and 4 bases from J, the junction kept 14 bases outside the gene matches. In DNA, the CDR3 is TGTGCCAGCAGCTTAGCTCACCCTACTAGCGGGGGGTCACGAGCAGATACGCAGTATTTT. It yields the protein CASSLAHPTSGGSRADTQYF.

The chain links TRBV5-6 to TRBJ1-6, with D perhaps matching TRBD1 (5 bases). V was cut by 3 bases and J by 6 bases, with 10 bases left in between. CDR1 SGHDT and CDR2 YYEEEE come from the germline V gene. This CDR3 comprises 14 residues. Written as DNA, the CDR3 is TGTGCCAGCAGCTGGTGGGGCGGTAATTCACCCCTCCACTTT. The encoded protein is CASSWWGGNSPLHF.

V gene TRBV12-5 combines with J gene TRBJ1-6, with TRBD1 identical over 9 bases. The germline V gene encodes CDR1 LGHNT and CDR2 FRNRAP. The junction had 3 bases not matched to a gene; V was cut back by 6 bases and J by 9 bases. This CDR3 has 13 residues. The CDR3 loop reads CASGGQGPSPLHF. CDR3 bases: TGTGCTAGTGGGGGACAGGGTCCTTCACCCCTCCACTTT.

Details on this clonotype: This may arise from a read error, as a much more abundant clone is one base away. Because it lacks the conserved phenylalanine or tryptophan at the end, this CDR3 is likely a read error. The chain links TRBV28 to TRBJ1-5; tentative D call: TRBD1 (5 bases). Trimming removed 5 bases at V and 2 bases at J, with 16 bases between. The length of the CDR3 is 16 residues. CDR1 MDHEN and CDR2 SYDVKM come from the germline V gene. The CDR3 is CASSPQTGQGNQPQHS. CDR3 DNA sequence: TGTGCCAGCAGTCCCCAAACAGGCCAGGGCAATCAGCCCCAGCATTCT.

The count of this clonotype is one. The rearrangement uses TRBV20-1 and TRBJ2-4, with 7 bases matching TRBD2. CDR3 length: 14 residues. Unmatched junction bases numbered 8, after V lost 3 bases and J lost 6 bases. Germline CDR1 and CDR2: DFQATT and SNEGSKA (reference sequence). CDR3 nucleotide sequence: TGCAGTGCTAGCACCGGGAGGAAGGGAAACATTCAGTACTTC. Translation gives CSASTGRKGNIQYF.

The V call is TRBV20-1, the J call TRBJ2-2; D perhaps matches TRBD2 (6 bases). Deletions cut 6 bases from V and 6 bases from J, with 11 bases between. CDR3 length equals 12 residues. Per the germline V gene, CDR1 is DFQATT and CDR2 is SNEGSKA (reference sequence). CDR3 nucleotides: TGCAGTGCCAGGGACTTCCCCGGGGAGCTGTTTTTT. This gives the protein CSARDFPGELFF.

This clonotype was counted between two and nine times. The chain couples TRBV4-3 to TRBJ1-1; D is perhaps TRBD1 (6 bases). The CDR3 extends over 14 amino acids. Germline V gene sequence: CDR1 LGHNA, CDR2 YSLEER. V lost 2 bases, J lost 6 bases, and 13 bases lay in between. CDR3 loop: CASSQTRGTPEAFF. CDR3 coding DNA: TGCGCCAGCAGCCAAACTAGGGGGACCCCTGAAGCTTTCTTT.

This clonotype appeared many times. This chain connects TRBV12-3 or TRBV12-4 to TRBJ2-1; either TRBD1 or TRBD2 may supply D (5 bases each). The CDR3 loop spans 17 amino acids. Trimming pared 4 bases from V and 3 bases from J, leaving 19 bases between. The DNA of the CDR3 is TGTGCCAGCAGTTCCCCTGGACGGGGCCGGATCTACAATGAGCAGTTCTTC. This gives the protein CASSSPGRGRIYNEQFF.

This clonotype has ten or more counts. V is TRBV4-1 and J is TRBJ2-1, with TRBD1 matching 7 bases. The CDR3 runs 16 residues. Per the germline V gene, CDR1 is MGHRA and CDR2 is YSYEKL. Trimming at V came to 2 bases and at J to 6 bases, leaving 10 bases not matched to a gene. CDR3 loop: CASSQISPGQSNEQFF. CDR3 DNA sequence: TGCGCCAGCAGCCAAATATCTCCGGGACAGAGCAATGAGCAGTTCTTC.

This clonotype was found many times. The V gene is TRBV13, the J gene TRBJ1-1; D remains ambiguous. Trimming removed 4 bases at V and 1 base at J, with 10 bases between. This CDR3 contains 14 residues. Germline CDR1 reads PRHDT; CDR2 reads FYEKMQ (reference sequence). In DNA, the CDR3 is TGTGCCAGCAGCTATACAATCGGGAACACTGAAGCTTTCTTT. Translating it yields CASSYTIGNTEAFF.

This clonotype appeared many times. V and J are TRBV7-3 and TRBJ2-2, with D perhaps TRBD2 (6 bases). V dropped 4 bases and J dropped 7 bases, with 22 bases sitting between them. The CDR3 is 17 residues long. Germline CDR1 SGHTA, CDR2 FQGTGA. The CDR3 reads CASSSSPAGGVVGELFF. The CDR3 coding sequence is TGTGCCAGCAGCTCTTCCCCCGCCGGAGGGGTGGTCGGGGAGCTGTTTTTT.

In this sample, this clonotype turned up many times. This chain links TRBV24-1 with TRBJ2-5; 8 bases match TRBD2. CDR3 length: 16 residues. Germline loops: CDR1 KGHDR, CDR2 SFDVKD. Losses at the gene ends were 0 bases for V and 1 base for J; bases not matched to a gene: 3. The CDR3 nucleotides read TGTGCCACCAGTGATTTGACTAGCGGATCCCAAGAGACCCAGTACTTC. It specifies CATSDLTSGSQETQYF.

This clonotype has more than one count but fewer than ten. The chain recombines TRBV6-1 with TRBJ2-1, with 7 bases that match TRBD2. Per the germline V gene, CDR1 is MNHNS and CDR2 is SASEGT. V lost 7 bases, J lost 5 bases, and 8 bases stayed unmatched. CDR3 length: 14 amino acids. The CDR3 DNA sequence: TGTGCCAGCACCCCTCTGCGGGAGCACAATGAGCAGTTCTTC. Its translation: CASTPLREHNEQFF.